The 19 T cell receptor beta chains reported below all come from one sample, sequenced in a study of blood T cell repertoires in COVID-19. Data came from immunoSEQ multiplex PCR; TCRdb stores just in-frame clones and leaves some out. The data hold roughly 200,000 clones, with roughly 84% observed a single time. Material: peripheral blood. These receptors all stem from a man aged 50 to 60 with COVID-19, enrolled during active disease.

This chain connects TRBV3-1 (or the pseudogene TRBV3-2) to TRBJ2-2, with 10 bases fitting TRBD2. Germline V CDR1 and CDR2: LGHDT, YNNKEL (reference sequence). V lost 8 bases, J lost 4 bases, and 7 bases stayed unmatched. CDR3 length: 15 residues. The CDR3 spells CASGGLADPTGELFF. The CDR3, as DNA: TGTGCCAGCGGAGGACTAGCGGACCCCACCGGGGAGCTGTTTTTT.

The DNA of the CDR3 is TGTGCCAGTAGGTACAGACAGGGGGCGCCTGGGGCCAACGTCCTGACTTTC. It encodes CASRYRQGAPGANVLTF. The V call is TRBV19, the J call TRBJ2-6, with TRBD1 identical over 10 bases. V lost 6 bases, J lost 2 bases, and 7 bases stayed unmatched. The germline gives CDR1 LNHDA, CDR2 SQIVND (reference sequence). The CDR3 is 17 residues long.

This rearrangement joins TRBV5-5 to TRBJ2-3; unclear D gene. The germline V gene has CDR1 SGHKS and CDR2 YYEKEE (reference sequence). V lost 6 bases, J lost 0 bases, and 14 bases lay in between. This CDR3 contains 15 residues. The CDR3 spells CASTKDETSTDTQYF. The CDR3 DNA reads TGTGCCAGCACAAAGGATGAGACTAGCACAGATACGCAGTATTTT. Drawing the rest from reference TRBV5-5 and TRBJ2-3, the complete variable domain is DAGVTQSPTHLIKTRGQQVTLRCSPISGHKSVSWYQQVLGQGPQFIFQYYEKEERGRGNFPDRFSARQFPNYSSELNVNALLLGDSALYLCASTKDETSTDTQYFGPGTRLTVL.

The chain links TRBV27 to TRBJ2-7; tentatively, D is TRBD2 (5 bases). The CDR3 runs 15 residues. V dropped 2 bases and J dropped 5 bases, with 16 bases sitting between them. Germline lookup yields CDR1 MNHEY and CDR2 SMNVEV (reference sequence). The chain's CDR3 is CASSLSAEGFNEQYF. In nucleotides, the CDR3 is TGTGCCAGCAGTTTAAGTGCCGAGGGATTTAACGAGCAGTACTTC.

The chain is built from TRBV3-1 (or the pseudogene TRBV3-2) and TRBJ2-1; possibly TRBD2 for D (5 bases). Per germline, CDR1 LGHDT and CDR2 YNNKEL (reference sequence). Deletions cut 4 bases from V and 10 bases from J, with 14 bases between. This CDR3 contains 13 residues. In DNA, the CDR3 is TGTGCCAGCAGCCGCGCGAGGGCCCAAGAGCAGTTCTTC. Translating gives CASSRARAQEQFF.

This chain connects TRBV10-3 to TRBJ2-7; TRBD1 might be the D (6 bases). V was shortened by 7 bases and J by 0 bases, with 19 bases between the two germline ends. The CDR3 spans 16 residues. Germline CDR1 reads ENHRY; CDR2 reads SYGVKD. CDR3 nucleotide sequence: TGTGCCATCAAACTAAGTATCGGGACATCCTCCTACGAGCAGTACTTC. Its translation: CAIKLSIGTSSYEQYF.

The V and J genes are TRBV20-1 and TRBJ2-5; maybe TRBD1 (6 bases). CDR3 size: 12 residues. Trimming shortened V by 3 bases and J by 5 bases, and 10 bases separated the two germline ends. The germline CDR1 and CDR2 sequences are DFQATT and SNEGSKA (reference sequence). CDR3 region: CSASGGLETQYF. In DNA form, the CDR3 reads TGCAGTGCTAGTGGGGGCTTGGAGACCCAGTACTTC.

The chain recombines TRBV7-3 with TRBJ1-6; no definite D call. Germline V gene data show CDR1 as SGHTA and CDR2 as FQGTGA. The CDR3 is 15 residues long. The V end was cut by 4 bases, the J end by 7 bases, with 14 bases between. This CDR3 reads CASSSAAGPNSPLHF. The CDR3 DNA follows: TGTGCCAGCAGCTCCGCCGCAGGCCCGAATTCACCCCTCCACTTT. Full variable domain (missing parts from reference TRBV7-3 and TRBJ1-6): GAGVSQTPSNKVTEKGKYVELRCDPISGHTALYWYRQSLGQGPEFLIYFQGTGAADDSGLPNDRFFAVRPEGSVSTLKIQRTERGDSAVYLCASSSAAGPNSPLHFGNGTRLTVT.

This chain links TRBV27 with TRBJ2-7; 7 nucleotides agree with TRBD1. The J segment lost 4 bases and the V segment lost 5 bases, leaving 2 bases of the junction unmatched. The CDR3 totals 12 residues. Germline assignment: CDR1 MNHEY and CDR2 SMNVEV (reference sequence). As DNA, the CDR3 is TGTGCCAGCAGTAGGGGGCCGTACGAGCAGTACTTC. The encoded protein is CASSRGPYEQYF.

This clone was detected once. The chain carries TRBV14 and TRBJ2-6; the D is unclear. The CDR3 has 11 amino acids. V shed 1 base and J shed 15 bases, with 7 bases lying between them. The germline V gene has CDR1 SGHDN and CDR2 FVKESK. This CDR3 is CASSQAQDLTF. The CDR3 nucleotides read TGTGCCAGCAGCCAAGCCCAGGACCTGACTTTC.

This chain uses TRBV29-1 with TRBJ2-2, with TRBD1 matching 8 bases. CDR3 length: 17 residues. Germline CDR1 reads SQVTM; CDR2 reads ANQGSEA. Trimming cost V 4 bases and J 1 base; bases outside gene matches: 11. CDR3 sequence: CSVGRYTGTGNTGELFF. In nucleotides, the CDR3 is TGCAGCGTTGGCCGATATACCGGGACAGGGAACACCGGGGAGCTGTTTTTT.

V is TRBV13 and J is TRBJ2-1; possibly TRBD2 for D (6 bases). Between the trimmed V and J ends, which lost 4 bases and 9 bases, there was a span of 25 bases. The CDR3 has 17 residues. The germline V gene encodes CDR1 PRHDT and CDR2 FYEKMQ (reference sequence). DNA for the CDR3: TGTGCCAGCAGCTCTTTGGGGAGGAGGGAATTCGGGAGTGAGCAGTTCTTC. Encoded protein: CASSSLGRREFGSEQFF.

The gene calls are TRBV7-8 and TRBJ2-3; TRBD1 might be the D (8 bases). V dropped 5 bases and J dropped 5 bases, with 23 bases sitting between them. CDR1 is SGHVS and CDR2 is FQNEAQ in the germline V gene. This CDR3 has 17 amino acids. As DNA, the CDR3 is TGTGCCAGCAGCCCAGAGGGGGGGCAGGGGGCAGTAGATACGCAGTATTTT. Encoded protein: CASSPEGGQGAVDTQYF.

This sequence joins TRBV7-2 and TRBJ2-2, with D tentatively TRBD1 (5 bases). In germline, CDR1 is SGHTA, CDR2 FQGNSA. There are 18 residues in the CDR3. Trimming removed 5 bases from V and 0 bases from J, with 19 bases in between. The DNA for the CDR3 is TGTGCCAGCAGCGTTAGGGGATTCCCTACCACGAACACCGGGGAGCTGTTTTTT. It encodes CASSVRGFPTTNTGELFF.

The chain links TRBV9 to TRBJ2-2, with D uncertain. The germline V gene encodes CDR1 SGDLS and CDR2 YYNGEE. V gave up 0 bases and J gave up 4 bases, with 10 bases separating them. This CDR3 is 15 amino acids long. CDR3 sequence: CASSVGRLSTGELFF. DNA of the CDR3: TGTGCCAGCAGCGTAGGGAGACTCAGCACCGGGGAGCTGTTTTTT. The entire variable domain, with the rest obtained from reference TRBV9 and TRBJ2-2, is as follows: DSGVTQTPKHLITATGQRVTLRCSPRSGDLSVYWYQQSLDQGLQFLIQYYNGEERAKGNILERFSAQQFPDLHSELNLSSLELGDSALYFCASSVGRLSTGELFFGEGSRLTVL.

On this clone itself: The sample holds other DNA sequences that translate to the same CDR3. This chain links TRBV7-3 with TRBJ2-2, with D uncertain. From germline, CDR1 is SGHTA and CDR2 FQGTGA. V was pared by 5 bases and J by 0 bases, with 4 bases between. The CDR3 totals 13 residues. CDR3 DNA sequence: TGTGCCAGCAGCCCTTCGAACACCGGGGAGCTGTTTTTT. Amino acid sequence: CASSPSNTGELFF.

The DNA for the CDR3 is TGCGCCAGCGGCTGGCACGGGAGTACCGGGGAGCTGTTTTTT. Protein product: CASGWHGSTGELFF. V is TRBV10-1 and J is TRBJ2-2, with D maybe TRBD2 (6 bases). Germline CDR1 reads WNHNN; CDR2 reads SYGVQD (reference sequence). Trimming took off 8 bases at V and 5 bases at J, with 15 bases between the two ends. This CDR3 contains 14 residues.

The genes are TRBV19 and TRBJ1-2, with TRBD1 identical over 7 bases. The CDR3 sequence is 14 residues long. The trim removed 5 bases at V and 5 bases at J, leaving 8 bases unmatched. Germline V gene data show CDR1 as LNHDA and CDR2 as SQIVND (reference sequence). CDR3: CASSGATGPYGYTF. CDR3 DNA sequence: TGTGCCAGTAGTGGGGCGACAGGGCCTTATGGCTACACCTTC.

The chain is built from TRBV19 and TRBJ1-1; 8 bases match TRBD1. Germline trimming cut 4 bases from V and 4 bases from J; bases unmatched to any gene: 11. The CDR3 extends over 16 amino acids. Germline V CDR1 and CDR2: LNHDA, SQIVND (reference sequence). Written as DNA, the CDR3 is TGTGCCAGTAGTAAGGCCAGGGGGCGTTCAGTCACTGAAGCTTTCTTT. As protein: CASSKARGRSVTEAFF.